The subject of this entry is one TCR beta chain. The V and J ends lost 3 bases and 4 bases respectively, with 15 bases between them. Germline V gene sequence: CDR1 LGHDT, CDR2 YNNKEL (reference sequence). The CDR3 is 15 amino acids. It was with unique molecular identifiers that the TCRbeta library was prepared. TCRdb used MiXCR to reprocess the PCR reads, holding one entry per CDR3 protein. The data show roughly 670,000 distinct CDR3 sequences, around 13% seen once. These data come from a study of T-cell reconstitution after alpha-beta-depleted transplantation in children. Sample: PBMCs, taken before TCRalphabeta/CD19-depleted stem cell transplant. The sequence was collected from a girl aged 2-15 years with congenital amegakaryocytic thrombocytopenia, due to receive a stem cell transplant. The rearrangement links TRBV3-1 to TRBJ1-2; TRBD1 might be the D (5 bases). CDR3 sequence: CASSHPGRPFYGYTF. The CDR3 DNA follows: TGTGCCAGCAGCCATCCGGGACGGCCTTTCTATGGCTACACCTTC.